The clone carrying this T cell receptor beta chain was detected only a few times. The data originate from a study of response to subunit inactivated influenza vaccine. Germline assignment: CDR1 SGHVS and CDR2 FQNEAQ. V lost 2 bases and J lost 7, with 14 bases in between. The CDR3 covers 14 residues. TCRdb analysed the RT-PCR reads with MiXCR anew, one entry per CDR3 protein. The profile covers some 850,000 distinct CDR3 sequences, with approximately 18% appearing a single time and under 13% taken by the ten largest. The rearrangement joins TRBV7-8 to TRBJ1-2; D might be TRBD1 (5 bases). The clonotype comes from a man in his forties or fifties who received an inactivated influenza vaccine. The material was PBMCs from blood, obtained about 5 days after vaccination. The CDR3 DNA sequence: TGTGCCAGCAGCTTATCGGGGGTTGGAGGTGGCTACACCTTC. Translated: CASSLSGVGGGYTF.